The T cell receptor beta chain under discussion was sequenced for a study of cytomegalovirus exposure and HLA in healthy donors. PCR used 60 Vbeta primers and 13 Jbeta primers. The assay was immunoSEQ multiplex PCR, and TCRdb's table has in-frame clones only and misses some. Of approximately 280,000 clones in the sample, around 90% were seen once. This CDR3 comprises 15 residues. The germline CDR1 and CDR2 sequences are SGDLS and YYNGEE. The V gene end was trimmed by 0 bases and the J gene end by 3 bases; junction bases not matched to a gene: 6. The material sequenced was PBMCs. This TCR was recovered from a woman aged 18-29 years in good health and CMV-seronegative. V is TRBV9 and J is TRBJ2-7, with 7 bases identical to TRBD2. CDR3 amino acids: CASSVAPAGVYEQYF. The CDR3, as DNA: TGTGCCAGCAGCGTAGCTCCGGCGGGAGTCTACGAGCAGTACTTC.